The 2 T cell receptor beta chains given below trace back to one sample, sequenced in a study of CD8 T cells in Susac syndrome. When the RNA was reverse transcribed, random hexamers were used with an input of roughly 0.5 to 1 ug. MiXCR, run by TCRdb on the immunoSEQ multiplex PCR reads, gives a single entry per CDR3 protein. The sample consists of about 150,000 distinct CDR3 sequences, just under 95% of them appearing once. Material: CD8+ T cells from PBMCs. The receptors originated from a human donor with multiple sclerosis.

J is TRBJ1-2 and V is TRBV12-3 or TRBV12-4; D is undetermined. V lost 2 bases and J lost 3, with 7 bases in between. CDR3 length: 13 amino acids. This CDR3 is CASSLNGYYGYTF. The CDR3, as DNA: TGTGCCAGCAGTTTAAACGGGTACTATGGCTACACCTTC.

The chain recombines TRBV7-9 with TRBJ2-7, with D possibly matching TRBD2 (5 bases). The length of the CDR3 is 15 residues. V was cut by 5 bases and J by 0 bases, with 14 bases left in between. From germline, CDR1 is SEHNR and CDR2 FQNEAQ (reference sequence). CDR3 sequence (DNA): TGTGCCAGCAGCGGGAGCGGACCAGCCTCCTACGAGCAGTACTTC. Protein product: CASSGSGPASYEQYF.